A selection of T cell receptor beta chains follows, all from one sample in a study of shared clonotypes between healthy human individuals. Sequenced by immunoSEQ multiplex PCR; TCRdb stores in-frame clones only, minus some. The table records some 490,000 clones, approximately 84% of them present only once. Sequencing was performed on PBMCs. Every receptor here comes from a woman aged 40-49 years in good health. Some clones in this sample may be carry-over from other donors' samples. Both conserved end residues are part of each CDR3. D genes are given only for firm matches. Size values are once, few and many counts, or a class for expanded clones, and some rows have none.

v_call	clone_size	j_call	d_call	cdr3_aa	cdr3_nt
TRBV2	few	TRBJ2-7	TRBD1	CASKVRGQSYEQYF	TGTGCCAGCAAAGTAAGGGGACAGTCCTACGAGCAGTACTTC
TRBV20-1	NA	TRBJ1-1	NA	CSATQNEAFF	TGCAGTGCGACACAAAATGAAGCTTTCTTT
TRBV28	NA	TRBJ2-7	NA	CASSSIRSLYEQYF	TGTGCCAGCAGCTCAATACGGAGCCTCTACGAGCAGTACTTC
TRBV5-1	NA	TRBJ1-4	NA	CASRRMPATNEKLFF	TGCGCCAGCCGGAGGATGCCAGCAACTAATGAAAAACTGTTTTTT
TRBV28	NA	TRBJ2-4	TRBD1	CASRRRGLGNIQYF	TGTGCCAGCCGGAGAAGGGGGCTGGGAAACATTCAGTACTTC
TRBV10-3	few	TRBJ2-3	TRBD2	CAISRGLAGGADTQYF	TGTGCCATCAGTAGGGGACTAGCGGGAGGGGCAGATACGCAGTATTTT
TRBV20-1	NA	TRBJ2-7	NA	CSARKGNEQYF	TGCAGTGCAAGGAAGGGGAACGAGCAGTACTTC
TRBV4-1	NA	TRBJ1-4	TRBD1	CASSQPTGGREKLFF	TGCGCCAGCAGCCAACCTACAGGGGGGCGAGAAAAACTGTTTTTT
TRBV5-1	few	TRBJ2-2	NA	CASSLSPRAGELFF	TGCGCCAGCAGCTTGTCCCCCCGGGCCGGGGAGCTGTTTTTT
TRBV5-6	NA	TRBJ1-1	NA	CASSQTVGEAFF	TGTGCCAGCAGCCAGACTGTGGGTGAAGCTTTCTTT
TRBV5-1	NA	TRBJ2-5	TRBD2	CASSLGASGDPQETQYF	TGCGCCAGCAGCTTGGGGGCTAGCGGGGACCCTCAAGAGACCCAGTACTTC
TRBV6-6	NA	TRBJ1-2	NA	CASSPRTAIYGYTF	TGTGCCAGCAGTCCAAGGACCGCCATCTATGGCTACACCTTC
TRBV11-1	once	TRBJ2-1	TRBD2	CASSLDMRREFEQFF	TGTGCCAGCAGCTTAGACATGAGGCGGGAGTTTGAGCAGTTCTTC
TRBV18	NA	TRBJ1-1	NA	CASPPPGVQNTEAFF	TGTGCCAGCCCACCACCGGGGGTACAGAACACTGAAGCTTTCTTT
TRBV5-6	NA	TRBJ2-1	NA	CASSLMGRIDYNEQFF	TGTGCCAGCAGCTTGATGGGGAGGATCGATTACAATGAGCAGTTCTTC
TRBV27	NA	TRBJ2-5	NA	CASSPNYQETQYF	TGTGCCAGCAGTCCCAACTACCAAGAGACCCAGTACTTC
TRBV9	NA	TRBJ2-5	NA	CASSVEVASETQYF	TGTGCCAGCAGCGTAGAGGTAGCGAGTGAGACCCAGTACTTC
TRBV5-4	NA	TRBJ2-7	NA	CASSLFGNSYEQYF	TGTGCCAGCAGCTTGTTCGGGAACTCCTACGAGCAGTACTTC
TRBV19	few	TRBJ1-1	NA	CASSIEGWTEAFF	TGTGCCAGTAGTATAGAAGGGTGGACTGAAGCTTTCTTT
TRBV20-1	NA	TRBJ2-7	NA	CSAGLPGQYF	TGCAGTGCAGGGCTCCCTGGTCAGTACTTC
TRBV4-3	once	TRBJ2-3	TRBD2	CASSLSFGLASTDTQYF	TGCGCCAGCAGCCTTTCCTTTGGACTAGCTAGCACAGATACGCAGTATTTT
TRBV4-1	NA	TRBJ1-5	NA	CASSPNDRNQPQHF	TGCGCCAGCAGCCCAAACGACAGAAACCAGCCCCAGCATTTT
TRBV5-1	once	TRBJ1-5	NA	CASSAGEYQPQHF	TGCGCCAGCTCGGCAGGGGAGTACCAGCCCCAGCATTTT
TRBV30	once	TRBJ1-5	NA	CAWEKNSNQPQHF	TGTGCCTGGGAGAAGAATAGCAATCAGCCCCAGCATTTT
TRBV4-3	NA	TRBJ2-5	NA	CASSRSGQETQYF	TGCGCCAGCAGCCGTAGCGGTCAAGAGACCCAGTACTTC
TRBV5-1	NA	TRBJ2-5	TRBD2	CASSQGLAGEETQYF	TGCGCCAGCAGCCAAGGACTAGCGGGAGAAGAGACCCAGTACTTC
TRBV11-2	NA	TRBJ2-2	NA	CASSLLTGELFF	TGTGCCAGCAGCTTACTCACCGGGGAGCTGTTTTTT
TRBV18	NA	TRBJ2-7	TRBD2	CASSPPFGGDEQYF	TGTGCCAGCTCACCTCCGTTTGGGGGGGATGAGCAGTACTTC
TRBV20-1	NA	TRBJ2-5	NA	CSEQLGETQYF	TGCAGCGAACAGTTAGGAGAGACACAGTACTTC
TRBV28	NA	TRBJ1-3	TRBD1	CASSITWGGQGRSGNTIYF	TGTGCCAGCAGTATTACATGGGGTGGACAGGGCCGCTCTGGAAACACCATATATTTT
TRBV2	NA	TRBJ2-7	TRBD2	CASSVVGGPEQYF	TGTGCCAGCAGTGTCGTGGGAGGGCCTGAGCAGTACTTC
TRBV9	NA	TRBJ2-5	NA	CASSVGGEKGETQYF	TGTGCCAGCAGCGTAGGTGGGGAAAAAGGAGAGACCCAGTACTTC
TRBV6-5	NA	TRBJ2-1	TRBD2	CATRLAAANEQFF	TGTGCCACCAGACTAGCGGCAGCCAATGAGCAGTTCTTC